This T cell receptor beta chain was identified in a study of blood T cell repertoires in COVID-19 (dated by TCRdb to the early 2020s). Some background on the complete study: Samples covering the acute and convalescent phases of COVID-19 were provided by collaborators in the United States, Italy and Spain. The prospective study material was composed of cDNA or gDNA derived from T cells, B-cell-depleted T cells, or PBMCs. Subjects who had been exposed to COVID-19, were actively infected with it, or had recovered from it provided the deeply sampled blood TCRbeta repertoires that made up the dataset. A freely available public database, intended as a resource for researchers studying the immune response to SARS-CoV-2, is where the repertoires were released. Samples came from the ongoing ImmuneRACE study (first 160 participants) plus 1,254 subjects from 6 global collaborators. A de-identified subject ID, COVID-19 status, age in years and sex were almost always included in the sample metadata. HLA class I and class II types, where available, came from metadata supplied by the sample provider rather than from assay-based typing. Findings and caveats that apply to the study as a whole: The amount of clinical and demographic metadata varied by source and participant and was provided uncurated.

V loses 4 bases, J loses 5 bases, and the germline ends lie 17 bases apart. Inclusive of the bounding cysteine and phenylalanine, the CDR3 is 15 residues long. Here the CDR3 DNA is all that survives: 45 bases in frame from base 1. The CDR1 and CDR2 encoded by the germline V gene (reference sequence) are MNHEY and SMNVEV. Of note for this clone: The target of this receptor is not known. The record has no base qualities; no much larger clone is one base away.

Participants in the prospective study were enrolled through a virtual design, were aged roughly 18 to 90 years, and lived in roughly 24 United States geographic areas. In the prospective study, cohorts were assigned on the basis of participant-reported clinical history obtained from a screening survey and a study questionnaire. ImmuneRACE Cohort 3 recovered participants were defined by two consecutive negative NP/OP PCR tests, healthcare professional clearance, or symptom resolution. In the prospective study, mobile phlebotomists collected whole blood, serum and a nasopharyngeal or oropharyngeal swab from each participant. Participants in the prospective study had the option to provide additional blood draws and questionnaires over a 2-month period. Before DNA extraction, prospective study blood samples were shipped either frozen or at room temperature. TCRbeta CDR3 regions were amplified from genomic DNA by means of the immunoSEQ Assay, a bias-controlled multiplex PCR. The authors processed their data as follows. The number of nucleated cells in each sample was estimated from the amplification of reference gene primers within the assay. To quantify the absolute abundance of each unique TCRbeta CDR3 rearrangement, sequence reads were collapsed and filtered. Productive Simpson clonality was computed per sample as the square root of Simpson's diversity index over productive rearrangements. TCRdb carries this immuneACCESS record with in-frame sequences only. Its versions omit some clonotypes, under half of them owing to an unresolved V gene in the studies checked, with the rest unexplained. The D gene and trimming were derived from the DNA, and the V and J assignments and clone size from that table. For this sample there are under 200,000 clones; around nine tenths appear just once. The ten largest clones take up roughly 0.8% of the sample.

The TCR originated in a woman under 30 who had recovered from COVID-19. The sequenced sample consisted of PBMCs or T cells enriched from blood (not recorded which). The chain employs TRBV27 and TRBJ2-5, with a tentative D gene TRBD2 over 5 matching bases. The nucleotide sequence reads as follows: TGTGCCAGCAGTTCCAACCGGGATCTCGGGGAGACCCAGTACTTC. This gives the protein CASSSNRDLGETQYF.